The 10 T cell receptor beta chains below all came from one sample that was sequenced in a study of blood T cell repertoires in COVID-19. Sequencing used immunoSEQ multiplex PCR; TCRdb keeps in-frame clones, though not all of them. Of 200,000 to 300,000 clones listed, more than 75% are singletons. The sequencing sample was made of peripheral blood. Receptor source: a woman in her sixties or seventies with active or convalescent COVID-19.

The chain is built from TRBV10-3 and TRBJ1-1; D perhaps matches TRBD1 (5 bases). Germline CDR1 and CDR2: ENHRY and SYGVKD. V was pared by 4 bases and J by 6 bases, with 9 bases between. CDR3 length: 12 residues. The CDR3 is CAISGTTPEAFF. The CDR3 DNA reads TGTGCCATCAGTGGGACAACTCCTGAAGCTTTCTTT.

The V call is TRBV27, the J call TRBJ1-6; D is perhaps TRBD1 (5 bases). CDR1 MNHEY and CDR2 SMNVEV come from the germline V gene (reference sequence). There are 17 residues in the CDR3. V was clipped by 1 base and J by 7 bases, with 17 bases between them. CDR3: CASSLWRGTDQNSPLHF. In DNA form, the CDR3 reads TGTGCCAGCAGTTTATGGAGGGGAACCGACCAAAATTCACCCCTCCACTTT.

The V gene is TRBV7-2, the J gene TRBJ1-1; D call uncertain. This CDR3 has 14 amino acids. The germline V gene encodes CDR1 SGHTA and CDR2 FQGNSA. V lost 3 bases and J 3 bases, leaving 11 bases between the germline ends. The CDR3 region is CASSLGPRYTEAFF. Here the CDR3 DNA reads TGTGCCAGCAGCTTGGGCCCACGGTACACTGAAGCTTTCTTT.

The J gene is TRBJ1-2, the V gene TRBV5-1, with unresolved D. Germline CDR1 and CDR2: SGHRS and YFSETQ. Trimming shortened V by 7 bases and J by 3 bases, and 13 bases separated the two germline ends. This CDR3 comprises 13 residues. The CDR3: CASREGTDYGYTF. For the CDR3, the DNA is TGCGCCAGCCGAGAAGGCACAGACTATGGCTACACCTTC.

J is TRBJ1-3 and V is TRBV7-9; D is undetermined. The germline CDR1 and CDR2 sequences are SEHNR and FQNEAQ (reference sequence). This CDR3 has 15 residues. V dropped 7 bases and J dropped 1 base, with 14 bases sitting between them. CDR3 nucleotide sequence: TGTGCCAGCATCCGAGGCGGGAAGTCTGGAAACACCATATATTTT. Protein product: CASIRGGKSGNTIYF. Full variable domain (outside the CDR3, taken from reference TRBV7-9 and TRBJ1-3): DTGVSQNPRHKITKRGQNVTFRCDPISEHNRLYWYRQTLGQGPEFLTYFQNEAQLEKSRLLSDRFSAERPKGSFSTLEIQRTEQGDSAMYLCASIRGGKSGNTIYFGEGSWLTVV.

The chain links TRBV7-3 to TRBJ2-4; perhaps TRBD1 as D (7 bases). CDR3 size: 17 residues. The V gene's germline CDR1 is SGHTA and CDR2 FQGTGA. The ends were cut back, 0 bases at V and 0 bases at J, with 12 bases in the middle. CDR3 bases: TGTGCCAGCAGCTTAACAGGGGGCGGGGCAGCCAAAAACATTCAGTACTTC. This codes for CASSLTGGGAAKNIQYF.

The chain couples TRBV12-3 or TRBV12-4 to TRBJ1-6; tentative D call: TRBD1 (5 bases). This CDR3 is built from 13 residues. V lost 5 bases and J 7 bases, leaving 9 bases between the germline ends. CDR3 DNA sequence: TGTGCCAGCAGTCGCCAGGGAAATTCACCCCTCCACTTT. Its translation is CASSRQGNSPLHF.

CDR3 sequence reads: CASSLHSDRVTDTQYF. The CDR3 DNA is TGTGCCAGCAGCTTACACTCGGACAGGGTCACAGATACGCAGTATTTT. The chain is built from TRBV7-2 and TRBJ2-3; 8 bases match TRBD1. J lost 2 bases, V lost 2 bases, and 6 bases had no gene match. CDR1 and CDR2 (germline): SGHTA, FQGNSA. This CDR3 contains 16 residues.

This chain joins TRBV4-1 and TRBJ1-1, with 7 bases that match TRBD1. V gave up 4 bases and J gave up 2 bases; unmatched junction bases: 7. The CDR3 spans 15 residues. The germline CDR1 and CDR2 sequences are MGHRA and YSYEKL. CDR3 amino acids: CASSLPGTANTEAFF. The DNA of the CDR3 is TGCGCCAGCAGCCTTCCCGGGACAGCTAACACTGAAGCTTTCTTT.

The chain links TRBV7-9 to TRBJ1-3, with 8 bases lining up with TRBD1. CDR1 and CDR2 (germline): SEHNR, FQNEAQ (reference sequence). CDR3 length: 15 residues. Losses at the gene ends were 7 bases for V and 3 bases for J; bases not matched to a gene: 8. The CDR3 DNA is TGTGCCAGCAACCTGGGACAGGAAAGTGGAAACACCATATATTTT. Protein product: CASNLGQESGNTIYF.